This section outlines one T cell receptor (beta chain) sequence together with its context. As yet, its antigen is unknown. Assay version v3.0 of immunoSEQ was used, and it was run at survey level. TCRdb's table, derived via immunoSEQ multiplex PCR, lists solely in-frame clones and lacks some. The profile shows roughly 27,000 clones, less than 85% of them singletons. The sample belongs to a study of long-term antiretroviral therapy in people with HIV. Across the whole study: Some samples came about a decade before the 2015 immediate-ART recommendation, and these were the earliest.

The study's findings and limits: There were no data on ART adherence, viral resistance or therapy changes, a gap that limits inferences about post-ART repertoire changes.

The V and J ends lost 0 bases and 3 bases, in that order; junction bases with no gene match: 3. Germline lookup yields CDR1 MNHNS and CDR2 SASEGT. This CDR3 comprises 16 residues. Clinicians in the United States treated all participants with HIV. 1-10 million cryopreserved PBMC were held in samples before DNA extraction. This chain joins TRBV6-1 and TRBJ2-1, with TRBD1 matching 9 bases. The source was unsorted PBMCs, collected 2.3 years after starting antiretroviral therapy. The clonotype comes from a man in his forties or fifties with HIV. CDR3 protein: CASSEAWGQGYNEQFF. CDR3 nucleotide sequence: TGTGCCAGCAGTGAAGCTTGGGGACAGGGCTACAATGAGCAGTTCTTC.